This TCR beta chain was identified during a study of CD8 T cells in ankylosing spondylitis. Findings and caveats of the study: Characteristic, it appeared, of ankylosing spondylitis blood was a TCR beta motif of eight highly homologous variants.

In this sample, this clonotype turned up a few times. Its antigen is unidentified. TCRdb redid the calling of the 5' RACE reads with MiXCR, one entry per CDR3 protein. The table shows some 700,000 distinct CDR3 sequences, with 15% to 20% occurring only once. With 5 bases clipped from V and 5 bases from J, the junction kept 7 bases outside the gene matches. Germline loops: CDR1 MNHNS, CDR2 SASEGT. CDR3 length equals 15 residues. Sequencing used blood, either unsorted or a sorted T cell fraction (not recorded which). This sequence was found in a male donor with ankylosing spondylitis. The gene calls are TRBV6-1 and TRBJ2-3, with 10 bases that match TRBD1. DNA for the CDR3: TGTGCCAGCAGTCCCCGACAGGGGGCGGGAGATACGCAGTATTTT. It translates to CASSPRQGAGDTQYF.